Detailed here is one TCR beta chain. The data stem from a study of T cells in Graves' hyperthyroidism and ophthalmopathy. This CDR3 comprises 13 residues. Germline CDR1 reads SQVTM; CDR2 reads ANQGSEA. The trim removed 3 bases at V and 6 bases at J, leaving 7 bases unmatched. Thyroid ultrasound and orbital computed tomography, with clinical symptoms and serum thyroxine and TRAb, informed diagnoses. Progressors' blood was drawn at hyperthyroidism diagnosis, before ophthalmopathy symptoms. PBMCs were obtained from 10 ml fresh peripheral blood. TCR beta CDR3 regions were amplified from RNA transcripts. TCR CDR3 underwent first-round RT-PCR with the HTBI primer set. TCRdb re-called the multiplex PCR reads with MiXCR, one entry per CDR3 protein. The sample consists of more than 550,000 distinct CDR3 sequences, roughly 20% of them appearing once.

The V call is TRBV29-1, the J call TRBJ2-7; 8 bases agree with TRBD1. The sequenced sample was blood. The clonotype was recovered from a woman aged 50 to 60 with Graves' hyperthyroidism that later progressed to Graves' ophthalmopathy. The CDR3 nucleotides are TGCAGCGTTGAGGCGGCAGGGGGCAGCGAGCAGTACTTC. This encodes CSVEAAGGSEQYF.